The 5 T cell receptor beta chains below come from one sample, sequenced in a study of shared clonotypes between healthy human individuals. The data were produced by immunoSEQ multiplex PCR, yet TCRdb's version contains in-frame clones alone and is incomplete. The sample carries roughly 2.2 million clones, roughly 90% recorded once. Material: naive CD4+ T cells from PBMCs. Noted subset: CD45RA+ positively selected. The receptors originated from a man between 18 and 29 years old in good health. Some clones in this sample may be carry-over from other donors' samples.

With regard to this clone: In the same sample, other DNA sequences code for this CDR3. The chain uses TRBV20-1 and TRBJ1-2; unclear D gene. The CDR3 totals 11 residues. The germline V and J ends were trimmed by 0 bases and 1 base, with 0 bases remaining between them. The germline CDR1 and CDR2 sequences are DFQATT and SNEGSKA (reference sequence). This CDR3 reads CSARDNYGYTF. In nucleotides, the CDR3 is TGCAGTGCTAGAGATAACTATGGCTACACCTTC.

The chain combines TRBV7-9 with TRBJ2-7; 8 nucleotides line up with TRBD2. Losses at the gene ends were 4 bases for V and 0 bases for J; bases not matched to a gene: 11. The CDR3 covers 17 residues. Germline CDR1 reads SEHNR; CDR2 reads FQNEAQ (reference sequence). The CDR3 bases are TGTGCCAGCAGCTCCGCGGCCAGCGGGGGTAACTCCTACGAGCAGTACTTC. Translating gives CASSSAASGGNSYEQYF.

J is TRBJ2-2 and V is TRBV7-8; 7 nucleotides match TRBD2. The V gene end was trimmed by 2 bases and the J gene end by 4 bases; junction bases not matched to a gene: 7. This CDR3 is built from 16 residues. Germline loops: CDR1 SGHVS, CDR2 FQNEAQ. The CDR3 DNA reads as TGTGCCAGCAGCTTACGGCGGGAGACCAGCACCGGGGAGCTGTTTTTT. Translating it yields CASSLRRETSTGELFF.

Points on this clone: The same CDR3 can be traced to other DNA sequences in this sample. The chain joins TRBV5-1 to TRBJ2-1, with TRBD2 identical over 8 bases. The V segment lost 5 bases and the J segment 6 bases; nucleotides outside the gene matches: 1. CDR3 length equals 12 residues. Germline V gene sequence: CDR1 SGHRS, CDR2 YFSETQ. The CDR3 bases are TGCGCCAGCAGTACTAGCGGCAATGAGCAGTTCTTC. It translates to CASSTSGNEQFF.

About this clone: At the DNA level, this CDR3 is encoded by other sequences in the same sample as well. The chain employs TRBV18 and TRBJ2-1; a weak D match, TRBD1 (7 bases). V lost 5 bases and J 0 bases, leaving 11 bases between the germline ends. This CDR3 is built from 15 residues. In germline, CDR1 is KGHSH, CDR2 LQKENI. In DNA form, the CDR3 reads TGTGCCAGCTCAGCGGGACAGAGCTCCTACAATGAGCAGTTCTTC. Translating gives CASSAGQSSYNEQFF.